The rows below give T cell receptor beta chains drawn from one sample of a study of T cell repertoires in cytomegalovirus infection. TCRdb re-analysed the reads in MiXCR, keeping a single row per CDR3 protein. The sample lists 310,000 or so distinct CDR3 sequences; 15% to 20% were seen once. Sequencing used PBMCs. Receptors originate from a human donor in good health (CMV status not recorded). Some clones in this sample may be carry-over from other donors' samples. Each CDR3 is given with its conserved first and last residue. A D gene is named only where the DNA matches it firmly. Clone size is shown for a subset of rows, as once, few, many or a class of expanded clone.

clone_size	v_call	d_call	j_call	cdr3_nt	cdr3_aa
NA	TRBV11-2	NA	TRBJ2-3	TGTGCCAGCAGCCCAATGCTCACAGATACGCAGTATTTT	CASSPMLTDTQYF
NA	TRBV20-1	NA	TRBJ1-2	TGCAGTGCTGATCGAGGGAACTATGGCTACACCTTC	CSADRGNYGYTF
NA	TRBV6-1	TRBD1	TRBJ1-6	TGTGCCAGCCGAACCGGGACAGCCCTCCCACCCCTCCACTTT	CASRTGTALPPLHF
few	TRBV20-1	NA	TRBJ2-5	TGCAGTGCTAGAGGGGTGGGGGAGACCCAGTACTTC	CSARGVGETQYF
NA	TRBV4-1	NA	TRBJ1-5	TGCGCCAGCAGCCAAGGCCGTGAACAGCATTTT	CASSQGREQHF
NA	TRBV7-2	NA	TRBJ2-3	TGTGCCAGCAGCTTATATACTGGAGCAGCAGATACGCAGTATTTT	CASSLYTGAADTQYF
many	TRBV6-1	NA	TRBJ1-5	TGTGCCAGCAGCACTAACCCGGTTCTCAATCAGCCCCAGCATTTT	CASSTNPVLNQPQHF
NA	TRBV6-1	NA	TRBJ2-7	TGTGCCAGCAGTCTCCTCCGGGGACTTGAAGGCGAGCAGTACTTC	CASSLLRGLEGEQYF
NA	TRBV20-1	TRBD1	TRBJ1-5	TGCAGTGCTAGTTTCGTAGGGCAGGGGGCTAGTCAGCCCCAGCATTTT	CSASFVGQGASQPQHF
many	TRBV7-9	TRBD1	TRBJ1-5	TGTGCCAGCAGCCCGGGGGACAGGAAGCTCCAGCATTTT	CASSPGDRKLQHF
few	TRBV14	NA	TRBJ1-5	TGTGCCAGCAGCCAGGGTCGTAGGCAGAATCAGCCCCAGCATTTT	CASSQGRRQNQPQHF
many	TRBV7-2	NA	TRBJ1-5	TGTGCCAGCAGCTGGACAAGCCTTAGCAATCAGCCCCAGCATTTT	CASSWTSLSNQPQHF
NA	TRBV29-1	TRBD1	TRBJ1-5	TGCAGCGTCGCAACCGGGACAGGCCATCAGCCCCAGCATTTT	CSVATGTGHQPQHF
NA	TRBV12-3/TRBV12-4	TRBD2	TRBJ2-7	TGTGCCAGCAGCATACTAGCGCGGGAGCAGTACTTC	CASSILAREQYF
many	TRBV27	NA	TRBJ2-7	TGTGCCAGCAGAACGGGAACAGGGTTACCCTACGAGCAGTACTTC	CASRTGTGLPYEQYF
NA	TRBV5-4	NA	TRBJ1-2	TGTGCCAGCAGCTCGGGCCAGAGACGACAAGTCTACACCTTC	CASSSGQRRQVYTF
many	TRBV7-2	TRBD1	TRBJ2-5	TGTGCCAGCAGCTCACAGGGGTCGCAAGAGACCCAGTACTTC	CASSSQGSQETQYF
NA	TRBV6-1	NA	TRBJ2-2	TGTGCCAGTTACAGGGATTTGCTCGGGGAGCTGTTTTTT	CASYRDLLGELFF
NA	TRBV20-1	TRBD1	TRBJ1-5	TGCAGTGCTAGACAGGGGGAAGGGCAGCCCCAGCATTTT	CSARQGEGQPQHF
NA	TRBV2	TRBD1	TRBJ1-5	TGTGCCAGCAGATCGACAGGGACGGGTCAGCCCCAGCATTTT	CASRSTGTGQPQHF
NA	TRBV19	NA	TRBJ1-1	TGTGCCAGTAGTCCTCTGGGCAGCGGGAACACTGAAGCTTTCTTT	CASSPLGSGNTEAFF
many	TRBV7-2	NA	TRBJ2-2	TGTGCCAGCAGCCGGACCAGGGGGGTAAACACCGGGGAGCTGTTTTTT	CASSRTRGVNTGELFF
few	TRBV9	NA	TRBJ2-2	TGTGCCAGCAGCCAAAGCAGCAGCACCGGGGAGCTGTTTTTT	CASSQSSSTGELFF
once	TRBV12-3/TRBV12-4	TRBD1	TRBJ1-1	TGTGCCAGCAGTTTCCCGGACAGGGTGGGAGCTGAAGCTTTCTTT	CASSFPDRVGAEAFF
few	TRBV4-3	NA	TRBJ1-2	TGCGCCAGCAGCCAAGATTTGGTCCGCAACTATGGCTACACCTTC	CASSQDLVRNYGYTF
few	TRBV24-1	NA	TRBJ2-7	TGTGCCACCAGTGACCCGGGGACTTCCTACGAGCAGTACTTC	CATSDPGTSYEQYF
few	TRBV12-3/TRBV12-4	NA	TRBJ1-3	TGTGCCAGCAGTTCCTACCTCACGTCGACGGGAGCTGGGGGAAACACCATATATTTT	CASSSYLTSTGAGGNTIYF
many	TRBV24-1	TRBD2	TRBJ2-2	TGTGCCACCAGTGATCCACCTACTAGCGGGGGCGTCACCGGGGAGCTGTTTTTT	CATSDPPTSGGVTGELFF
few	TRBV12-3/TRBV12-4	TRBD1	TRBJ1-4	TGTGCCAGCAGCTACACCGAAGGGGGCGAAAAACTGTTTTTT	CASSYTEGGEKLFF
many	TRBV7-2	TRBD1	TRBJ2-1	TGTGCCAGCAGCTCCCCGACGTGGGACAGCGGAAACAATGAGCAGTTCTTC	CASSSPTWDSGNNEQFF
NA	TRBV20-1	NA	TRBJ1-2	TGCAGTGCACCGTCGGCAGTGACCGATGGCTACACCTTC	CSAPSAVTDGYTF
few	TRBV20-1	NA	TRBJ2-2	TGCAGTGCTAGGTCCCCAAAGGCCGCCGGGGAGCTGTTTTTT	CSARSPKAAGELFF
few	TRBV20-1	NA	TRBJ1-4	TGCAGTGCTAGACCCCAGGGCAAGGAAAAACTGTTTTTT	CSARPQGKEKLFF
NA	TRBV5-5	NA	TRBJ2-7	TGTGCCAGCAGCCTATACCAACAGGGTGGGGTGCACGAGCAGTACTTC	CASSLYQQGGVHEQYF
few	TRBV3-1	TRBD2	TRBJ2-5	TGTGCCAGCAGCCGAGAGGGACTAGCGGGGGGGCTGGGGGAGACCCAGTACTTC	CASSREGLAGGLGETQYF
few	TRBV28	NA	TRBJ2-7	TGTGCCAGCAGTAAGGTCTACGAGCAGTACTTC	CASSKVYEQYF
few	TRBV7-7	TRBD2	TRBJ2-1	TGTGCTAGCAGCACTCGCGGGGGTTCCTACAATGAGCAGTTCTTC	CASSTRGGSYNEQFF
NA	TRBV4-2	TRBD1	TRBJ1-6	TGTGCCAGCAGCCCCTTTCCGGGACAGGGAAGTTCACCCCTCCACTTT	CASSPFPGQGSSPLHF
many	TRBV7-2	NA	TRBJ2-7	TGTGCCAGCAGCCCTGGGGGTGCCTACGAGCAGTACTTC	CASSPGGAYEQYF
many	TRBV7-6	NA	TRBJ1-1	TGTGCCAGCAGCACATTAGGGGGGGGAAAGAACACTGAAGCTTTCTTT	CASSTLGGGKNTEAFF
few	TRBV24-1	NA	TRBJ1-2	TGTGCCACCAGCACGGCAGGGAAGGACTATGGCTACACCTTC	CATSTAGKDYGYTF
once	TRBV2	NA	TRBJ2-5	TGTGCCATCCCCAGAAGGACAGCGAACGGAAAAGAGACCCAGTACTTC	CAIPRRTANGKETQYF
NA	TRBV14	NA	TRBJ1-3	TGTGCCAGCTGCCAAAGGGGATCCGTCTCTGGAAACACCATATATTTT	CASCQRGSVSGNTIYF
NA	TRBV10-1	NA	TRBJ1-4	TGCGCCAGCAGTGGGTCAACAGCTACCCAAACTGCTAATGAAAAACTGTTTTTT	CASSGSTATQTANEKLFF
many	TRBV24-1	TRBD1	TRBJ1-1	TGTGCCACCAGTAGTTCAGGGGGAGAAGCTTTCTTT	CATSSSGGEAFF
NA	TRBV19	NA	TRBJ2-4	TGTGCCAGTAGTACTCCCTGGGGGGTAATAGCCAAAAACATTCAGTACTTC	CASSTPWGVIAKNIQYF
many	TRBV7-2	NA	TRBJ1-1	TGTGCCAGCAGCAGGAACATGAACACTGAAGCTTTCTTT	CASSRNMNTEAFF
many	TRBV7-2	TRBD2	TRBJ2-5	TGTGCCAGCAGCTTAGATCCAGCGGGGGGGCTAGAGACCCAGTACTTC	CASSLDPAGGLETQYF